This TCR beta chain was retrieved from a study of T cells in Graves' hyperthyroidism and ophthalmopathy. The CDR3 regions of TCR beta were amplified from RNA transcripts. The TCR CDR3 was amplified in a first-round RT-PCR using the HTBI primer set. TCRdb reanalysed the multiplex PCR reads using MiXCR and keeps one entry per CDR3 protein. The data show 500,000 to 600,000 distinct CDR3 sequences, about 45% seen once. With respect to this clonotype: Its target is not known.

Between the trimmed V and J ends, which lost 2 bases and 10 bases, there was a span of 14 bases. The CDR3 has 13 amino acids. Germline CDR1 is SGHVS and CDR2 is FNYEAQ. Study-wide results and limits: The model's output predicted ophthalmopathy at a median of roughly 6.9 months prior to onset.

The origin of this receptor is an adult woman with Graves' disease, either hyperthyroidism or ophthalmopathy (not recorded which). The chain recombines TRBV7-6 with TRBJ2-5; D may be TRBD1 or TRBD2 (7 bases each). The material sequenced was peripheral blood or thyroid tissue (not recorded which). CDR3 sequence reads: CASSLTGEGNQYF. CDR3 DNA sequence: TGTGCCAGCAGCTTAACAGGGGAGGGGAACCAGTACTTC. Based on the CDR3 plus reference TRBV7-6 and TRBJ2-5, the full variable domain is GAGVSQSPRYKVTKRGQDVALRCDPISGHVSLYWYRQALGQGPEFLTYFNYEAQQDKSGLPNDRFSAERPEGSISTLTIQRTEQRDSAMYRCASSLTGEGNQYFGPGTRLLVL.